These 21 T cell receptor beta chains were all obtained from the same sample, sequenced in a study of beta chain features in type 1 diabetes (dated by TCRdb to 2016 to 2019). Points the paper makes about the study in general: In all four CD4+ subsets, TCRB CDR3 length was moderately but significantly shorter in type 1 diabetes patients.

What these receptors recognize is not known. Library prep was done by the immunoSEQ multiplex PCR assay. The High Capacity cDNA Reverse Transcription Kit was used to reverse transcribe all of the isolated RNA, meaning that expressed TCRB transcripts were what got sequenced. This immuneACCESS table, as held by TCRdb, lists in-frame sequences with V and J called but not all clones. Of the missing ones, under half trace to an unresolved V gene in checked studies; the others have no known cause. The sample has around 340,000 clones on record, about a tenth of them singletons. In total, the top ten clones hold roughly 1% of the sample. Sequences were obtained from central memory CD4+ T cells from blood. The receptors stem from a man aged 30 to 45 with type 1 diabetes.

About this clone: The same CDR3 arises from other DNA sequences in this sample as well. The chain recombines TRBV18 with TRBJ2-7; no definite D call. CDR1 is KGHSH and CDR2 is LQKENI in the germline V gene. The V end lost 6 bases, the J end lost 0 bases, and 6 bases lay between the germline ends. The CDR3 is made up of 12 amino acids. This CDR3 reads CASSPSSYEQYF. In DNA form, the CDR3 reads TGTGCCAGCTCCCCTAGCTCCTACGAGCAGTACTTC.

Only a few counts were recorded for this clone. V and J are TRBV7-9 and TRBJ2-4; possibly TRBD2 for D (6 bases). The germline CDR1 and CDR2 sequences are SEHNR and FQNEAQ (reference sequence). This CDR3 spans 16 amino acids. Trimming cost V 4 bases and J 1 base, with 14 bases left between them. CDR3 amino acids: CASSSGWGGAKNIQYF. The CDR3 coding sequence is TGTGCCAGCAGCTCAGGGTGGGGAGGCGCCAAAAACATTCAGTACTTC. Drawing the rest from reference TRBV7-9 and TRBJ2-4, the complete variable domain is DTGVSQNPRHKITKRGQNVTFRCDPISEHNRLYWYRQTLGQGPEFLTYFQNEAQLEKSRLLSDRFSAERPKGSFSTLEIQRTEQGDSAMYLCASSSGWGGAKNIQYFGAGTRLSVL.

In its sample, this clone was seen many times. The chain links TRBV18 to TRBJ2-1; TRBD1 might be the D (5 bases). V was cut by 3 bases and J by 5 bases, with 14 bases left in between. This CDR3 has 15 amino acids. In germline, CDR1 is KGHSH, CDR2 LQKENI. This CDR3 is CASSPPKGSNNEQFF. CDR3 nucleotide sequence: TGTGCCAGCTCACCCCCGAAGGGGTCTAACAATGAGCAGTTCTTC.

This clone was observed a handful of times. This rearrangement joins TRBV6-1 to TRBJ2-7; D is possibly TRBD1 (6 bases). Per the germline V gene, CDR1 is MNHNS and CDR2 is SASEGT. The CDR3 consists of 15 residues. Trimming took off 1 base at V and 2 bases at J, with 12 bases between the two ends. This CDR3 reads CASSEGAGVTYEQYF. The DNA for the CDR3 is TGTGCCAGCAGTGAAGGCGCAGGGGTCACCTACGAGCAGTACTTC.

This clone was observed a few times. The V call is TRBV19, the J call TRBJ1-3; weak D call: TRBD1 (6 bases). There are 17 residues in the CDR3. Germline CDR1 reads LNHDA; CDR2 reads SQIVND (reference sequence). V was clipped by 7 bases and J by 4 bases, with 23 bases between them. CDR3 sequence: CASNSRPGERSGNTIYF. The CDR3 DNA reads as TGTGCCAGTAACTCCCGGCCAGGGGAGAGATCCGGAAACACCATATATTTT.

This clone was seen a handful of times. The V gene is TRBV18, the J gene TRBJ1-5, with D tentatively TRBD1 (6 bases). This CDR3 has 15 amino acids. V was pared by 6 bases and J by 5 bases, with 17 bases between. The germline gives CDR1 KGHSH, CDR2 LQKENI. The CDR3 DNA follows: TGTGCCAGCTCTCTTCTACAGGGTGAGGATCAGCCCCAGCATTTT. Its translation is CASSLLQGEDQPQHF.

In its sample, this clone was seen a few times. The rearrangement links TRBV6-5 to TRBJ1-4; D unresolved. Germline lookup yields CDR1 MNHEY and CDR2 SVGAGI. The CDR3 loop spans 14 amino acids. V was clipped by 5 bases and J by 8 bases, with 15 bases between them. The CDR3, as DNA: TGTGCCAGCAGTGGAGTTGCGGGTGAGGAAAAACTGTTTTTT. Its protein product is CASSGVAGEEKLFF.

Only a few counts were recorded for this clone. CDR3 DNA sequence: TGCAGCGTTGAATGGGGATCCAAAGTGGGCTACACCTTC. This translates into CSVEWGSKVGYTF. This chain links TRBV29-1 with TRBJ1-2, with D unclear. The germline V gene encodes CDR1 SQVTM and CDR2 ANQGSEA. V was clipped by 2 bases and J by 8 bases, with 15 bases between them. CDR3 length: 13 amino acids.

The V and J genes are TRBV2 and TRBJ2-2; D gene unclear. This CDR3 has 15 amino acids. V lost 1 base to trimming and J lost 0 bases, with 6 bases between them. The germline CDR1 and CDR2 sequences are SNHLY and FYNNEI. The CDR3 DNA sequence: TGTGCCAGCAGTGAAGGTGGGGCGAACACCGGGGAGCTGTTTTTT. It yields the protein CASSEGGANTGELFF.

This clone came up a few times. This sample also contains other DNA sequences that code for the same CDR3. The CDR3 here is CASSQDLGAGANVLTF. The CDR3 DNA is TGCGCCAGCAGCCAAGATCTTGGGGCTGGGGCCAACGTCCTGACTTTC. The J gene is TRBJ2-6, the V gene TRBV4-3; D gene unclear. Deletions cut 0 bases from V and 2 bases from J, with 8 bases between. In germline, CDR1 is LGHNA, CDR2 YSLEER. This CDR3 contains 16 residues.

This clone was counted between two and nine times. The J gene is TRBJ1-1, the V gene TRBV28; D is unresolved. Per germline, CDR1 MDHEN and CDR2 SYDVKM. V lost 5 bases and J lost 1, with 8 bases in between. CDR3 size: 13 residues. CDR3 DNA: TGTGCCAGCAGTCTCGGATGGAACACTGAAGCTTTCTTT. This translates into CASSLGWNTEAFF.

CDR3 bases: TGTGCCAGCAGGCTAGACTACACAGATACGCAGTATTTT. It yields the protein CASRLDYTDTQYF. The V call is TRBV7-2, the J call TRBJ2-3, with D maybe TRBD2 (5 bases). CDR1 is SGHTA and CDR2 is FQGNSA in the germline V gene. This CDR3 has 13 amino acids. The V and J ends lost 6 bases and 2 bases respectively, with 9 bases between them.

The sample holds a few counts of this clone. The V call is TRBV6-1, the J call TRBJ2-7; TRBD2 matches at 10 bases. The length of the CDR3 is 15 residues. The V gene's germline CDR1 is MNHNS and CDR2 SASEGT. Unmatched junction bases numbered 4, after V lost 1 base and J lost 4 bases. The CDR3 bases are TGTGCCAGCAGTGAAGGGGCTAGCGGGAGATACGAGCAGTACTTC. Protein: CASSEGASGRYEQYF.

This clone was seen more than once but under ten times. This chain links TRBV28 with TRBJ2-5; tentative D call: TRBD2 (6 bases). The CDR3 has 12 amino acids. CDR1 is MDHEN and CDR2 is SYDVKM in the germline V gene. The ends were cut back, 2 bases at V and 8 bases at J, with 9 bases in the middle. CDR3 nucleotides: TGTGCCAGCAGTTTAAGCGGGCCAACCCAGTACTTC. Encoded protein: CASSLSGPTQYF.

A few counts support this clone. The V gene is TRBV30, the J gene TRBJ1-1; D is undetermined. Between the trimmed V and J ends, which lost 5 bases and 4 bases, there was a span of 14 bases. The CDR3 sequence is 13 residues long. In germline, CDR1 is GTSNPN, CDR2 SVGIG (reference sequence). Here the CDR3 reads CAWDDILTTEAFF. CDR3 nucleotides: TGTGCCTGGGACGACATACTCACCACTGAAGCTTTCTTT.

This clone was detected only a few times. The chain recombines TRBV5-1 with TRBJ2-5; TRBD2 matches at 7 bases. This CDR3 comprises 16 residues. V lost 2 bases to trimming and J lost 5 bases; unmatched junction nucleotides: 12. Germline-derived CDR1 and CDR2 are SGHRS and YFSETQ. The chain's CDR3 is CASSLSPRAGAETQYF. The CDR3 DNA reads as TGCGCCAGCAGCTTATCCCCCAGGGCGGGAGCGGAGACCCAGTACTTC.

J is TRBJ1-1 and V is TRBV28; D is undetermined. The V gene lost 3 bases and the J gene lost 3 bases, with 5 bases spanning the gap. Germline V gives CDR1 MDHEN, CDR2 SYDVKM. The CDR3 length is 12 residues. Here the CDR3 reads CASSLQDTEAFF. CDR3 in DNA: TGTGCCAGCAGTTTGCAGGACACTGAAGCTTTCTTT.

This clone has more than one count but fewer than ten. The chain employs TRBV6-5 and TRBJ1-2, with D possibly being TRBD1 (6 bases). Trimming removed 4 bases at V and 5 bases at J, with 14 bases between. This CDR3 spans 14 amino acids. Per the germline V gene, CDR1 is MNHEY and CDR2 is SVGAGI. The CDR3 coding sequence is TGTGCCAGCAGTTCCGAGGGGGGAACTTATGGCTACACCTTC. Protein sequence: CASSSEGGTYGYTF.

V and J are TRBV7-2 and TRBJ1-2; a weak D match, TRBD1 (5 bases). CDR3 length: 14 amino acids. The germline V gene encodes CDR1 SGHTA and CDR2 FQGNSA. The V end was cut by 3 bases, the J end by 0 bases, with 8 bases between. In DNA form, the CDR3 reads TGTGCCAGCAGCTTTGGAGGGGCTAACTATGGCTACACCTTC. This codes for CASSFGGANYGYTF.

This CDR3 is CASSPGRTGPYEQYF. The CDR3, as DNA: TGTGCCAGCAGCCCAGGTCGGACAGGCCCCTACGAGCAGTACTTC. The V call is TRBV7-9, the J call TRBJ2-5, with 7 nucleotides matching TRBD1. The J call is doubtful: the DNA matches TRBJ2-7 better. Germline V gives CDR1 SEHNR, CDR2 FQNEAQ (reference sequence). This CDR3 has 15 amino acids.

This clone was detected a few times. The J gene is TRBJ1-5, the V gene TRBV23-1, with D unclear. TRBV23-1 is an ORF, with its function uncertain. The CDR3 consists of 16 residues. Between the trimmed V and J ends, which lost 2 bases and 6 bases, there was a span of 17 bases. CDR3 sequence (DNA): TGCGCCAGCAGTCAACGCCGGACGCGCTGGACTCAGCCCCAGCATTTT. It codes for CASSQRRTRWTQPQHF.